This is a list of T cell receptor beta chains from one sample in a study of T-cell memory formation after mild COVID-19. TCRdb passed the 5' RACE reads through MiXCR, listing each CDR3 protein once. The sample lists 92,000 or so distinct CDR3 sequences; less than 15% were seen once. The sample consisted of PBMCs or a T cell subset sorted from them (not recorded which). The receptors were sampled from a man between 18 and 35 years old who had mild COVID-19 (a few samples of this study predate the infection). Cell type and time point are not known. Both conserved end residues are part of each CDR3. D genes are given only for firm matches. The size of a clone is reported for some rows only, either as once, few or many, or as a class for expanded clones.

J gene	V gene	D gene	CDR3 length	clone size	CDR3 protein	CDR3 DNA
TRBJ2-3	TRBV6-5	.	13	.	CASSYSSSGTQYF	TGTGCCAGCAGTTACTCTTCTTCAGGGACGCAGTATTTT
TRBJ1-1	TRBV6-6	.	15	few	CASSYGGWVFTEAFF	TGTGCCAGCAGTTACGGGGGGTGGGTGTTCACTGAAGCTTTCTTT
TRBJ2-3	TRBV5-1	TRBD2	17	.	CASSLRAAGGHQDTQYF	TGCGCCAGCAGCTTGAGGGCAGCGGGGGGGCATCAAGATACGCAGTATTTT
TRBJ1-1	TRBV5-1	TRBD1	14	.	CASSLTGGGTEAFF	TGCGCCAGCAGCCTGACAGGGGGAGGGACTGAAGCTTTCTTT
TRBJ1-2	TRBV7-2	TRBD1	15	few	CASSYLRGVGYGYTF	TGTGCCAGCAGCTACCTCAGGGGGGTAGGGTATGGCTACACCTTC
TRBJ2-3	TRBV9	TRBD2	20	few	CASSEGVIASGGALTDTQYF	TGTGCCAGCAGCGAAGGGGTAATCGCTAGCGGGGGGGCCTTAACAGATACGCAGTATTTT
TRBJ1-1	TRBV4-1	TRBD1	16	.	CASSQDPGQAATEAFF	TGCGCCAGCAGCCAAGATCCAGGACAGGCGGCCACTGAAGCTTTCTTT
TRBJ1-2	TRBV18	.	13	few	CASSPPLENGYTF	TGTGCCAGCTCACCACCCCTTGAGAATGGCTACACCTTC
TRBJ2-2	TRBV7-6	.	18	many	CASSLAWGDGAYTGELFF	TGTGCCAGCAGCTTAGCATGGGGTGACGGGGCGTACACCGGGGAGCTGTTTTTT
TRBJ2-7	TRBV7-9	TRBD2	15	.	CASSARQGGHYEQYF	TGTGCCAGCAGCGCCCGTCAGGGAGGGCATTACGAGCAGTACTTC
TRBJ2-7	TRBV5-1	.	13	few	CASSLFGGDEQYF	TGCGCCAGCAGCTTGTTCGGAGGGGACGAGCAGTACTTC
TRBJ1-5	TRBV7-9	TRBD1	16	.	CASSQVTGGIDQPQHF	TGTGCCAGCAGCCAGGTCACAGGGGGCATTGATCAGCCCCAGCATTTT
TRBJ1-2	TRBV6-5	.	16	.	CASSYSSFAGEYGYTF	TGTGCCAGCAGTTACTCGAGTTTCGCAGGGGAGTATGGCTACACCTTC
TRBJ2-5	TRBV6-5	TRBD1	15	.	CASSYFGQGGETQYF	TGTGCCAGCAGTTACTTCGGACAGGGTGGGGAGACCCAGTACTTC
TRBJ2-5	TRBV12-3/TRBV12-4	TRBD1	15	few	CASRARDRAWETQYF	TGTGCCAGCAGAGCCCGGGACAGGGCGTGGGAGACCCAGTACTTC
TRBJ2-7	TRBV7-9	.	14	.	CASSPERGWYEQYF	TGTGCCAGCAGCCCCGAAAGGGGATGGTACGAGCAGTACTTC
TRBJ2-2	TRBV2	.	15	few	CASRERSSSTGELFF	TGTGCCAGCAGAGAAAGATCTAGTAGCACCGGGGAGCTGTTTTTT
TRBJ2-7	TRBV12-3/TRBV12-4	TRBD1	14	few	CASSFGQGTYEQYF	TGTGCCAGCAGTTTCGGACAGGGGACCTACGAGCAGTACTTC
TRBJ1-2	TRBV6-5	.	15	.	CASSYSDSPGDGYTF	TGTGCCAGCAGTTACTCGGACAGCCCGGGGGACGGCTACACCTTC
TRBJ2-3	TRBV10-2	.	15	.	CASSPAGVHTDTQYF	TGCGCCAGCAGCCCAGCGGGCGTACACACAGATACGCAGTATTTT
TRBJ1-1	TRBV12-3/TRBV12-4	TRBD1	15	.	CASSSRGLSYTEAFF	TGTGCCAGCAGTTCTAGGGGGCTTAGTTACACTGAAGCTTTCTTT
TRBJ2-5	TRBV7-9	.	13	.	CASRTGFPETQYF	TGTGCCAGCAGAACAGGCTTCCCGGAGACCCAGTACTTC
TRBJ2-1	TRBV12-3/TRBV12-4	.	16	few	CASSFGAGSPYNEQFF	TGTGCCAGCAGTTTTGGGGCCGGAAGCCCCTACAATGAGCAGTTCTTC
TRBJ2-1	TRBV7-2	TRBD2	18	.	CASRGTGTSGGQYNEQFF	TGTGCCAGCAGGGGAACCGGGACTAGCGGGGGGCAGTACAATGAGCAGTTCTTC
TRBJ2-3	TRBV3-1	.	14	.	CASNSRGSTDTQYF	TGTGCCAGCAACTCACGGGGCAGCACAGATACGCAGTATTTT
TRBJ1-4	TRBV5-1	.	17	.	CASSQLDGLATNEKLFF	TGCGCCAGCAGCCAACTAGACGGGCTTGCAACTAATGAAAAACTGTTTTTT
TRBJ2-5	TRBV23-1	.	15	many	CASSQKQGQAETQYF	TGCGCCAGCAGTCAAAAGCAGGGCCAAGCAGAGACCCAGTACTTC
TRBJ2-1	TRBV4-3	TRBD2	15	few	CASSRGRLAGAEQFF	TGCGCCAGCAGCCGAGGGAGACTAGCGGGGGCTGAGCAGTTCTTC
TRBJ2-1	TRBV5-1	.	15	once	CASRVVRGTINEQFF	TGCGCCAGCAGGGTGGTGAGGGGAACGATAAATGAGCAGTTCTTC
TRBJ2-1	TRBV18	TRBD1	17	.	CASSTDRAFTITNEQFF	TGTGCCAGCTCAACCGACAGGGCATTCACGATTACCAATGAGCAGTTCTTC
TRBJ2-5	TRBV7-2	TRBD2	14	few	CASSYAGGQETQYF	TGTGCCAGCAGCTATGCGGGGGGCCAAGAGACCCAGTACTTC
TRBJ2-3	TRBV6-5	.	15	few	CASRTWAGSTDTQYF	TGTGCCAGCAGAACGTGGGCAGGCTCCACAGATACGCAGTATTTT
TRBJ1-1	TRBV12-3/TRBV12-4	TRBD1	19	.	CASSLGGQGPESPPAEALF	TGTGCCAGCAGTCTAGGGGGACAGGGCCCGGAGAGCCCGCCGGCTGAAGCTTTATTT
TRBJ1-3	TRBV7-9	.	16	.	CASSLGGGVAGNTIYF	TGTGCCAGCAGCTTAGGTGGTGGGGTTGCTGGAAACACCATATATTTT
TRBJ2-3	TRBV15	TRBD2	16	few	CATSNRGASGADTQYF	TGTGCCACCAGCAACCGGGGGGCTAGCGGGGCGGATACGCAGTATTTT
TRBJ2-4	TRBV7-9	TRBD1	14	.	CASSTLGQGNIQYF	TGTGCCAGCAGCACTTTGGGACAGGGCAACATTCAGTACTTC
TRBJ1-1	TRBV25-1	.	12	once	CASGSSNTEAFF	TGTGCCAGCGGATCCTCAAACACTGAAGCTTTCTTT
TRBJ2-7	TRBV7-2	.	13	many	CASTSHPSYEQYF	TGTGCCAGCACCTCCCATCCCTCCTACGAGCAGTACTTC
TRBJ2-3	TRBV3-1	TRBD1	17	.	CASSQEGTGDSPDTQYF	TGTGCCAGCAGCCAAGAAGGGACAGGAGATAGCCCAGATACGCAGTATTTT
TRBJ2-1	TRBV5-6	.	12	many	CASSSDTNEQFF	TGTGCCAGCAGCAGCGACACTAATGAGCAGTTCTTC
TRBJ1-1	TRBV2	.	13	few	CASRHKLNTEAFF	TGTGCCAGCAGACACAAGCTGAACACTGAAGCTTTCTTT
TRBJ1-1	TRBV29-1	TRBD1	14	many	CSVYTGGANTEAFF	TGCAGCGTTTACACAGGGGGAGCGAACACTGAAGCTTTCTTT